The source of this T cell receptor (beta chain) is a study of blood T cell repertoires in COVID-19. Across the whole study: Acute and convalescent COVID-19 specimens originated in the United States, Italy and Spain. The analysed material was cDNA or gDNA that came from T cells, B-cell-depleted T cells, or PBMCs.

Per the original data handling: Reference gene primer amplification in the assay estimated nucleated cell counts. Method: immunoSEQ multiplex PCR; TCRdb's copy keeps in-frame clones and lacks some. V, J and clone size reflect that table, while D and trimming were determined from the DNA. The table shows around 270,000 clones, with around nine tenths occurring only once. This CDR3 spans 13 amino acids. Trimming took off 0 bases at V and 3 bases at J, with 6 bases between the two ends. Looked up from germline, CDR1 is KGHSY and CDR2 is FQNENV. What was sequenced was peripheral blood. This receptor was obtained from a man aged 30 to 39 with active or convalescent COVID-19. The chain combines TRBV16 with TRBJ2-7; D may be TRBD1 (5 bases). Here the CDR3 DNA reads TGTGCCAGCAGCCAATCTGACAGCTACGAGCAGTACTTC. The encoded protein is CASSQSDSYEQYF. The complete variable domain, with remaining parts taken from reference TRBV16 and TRBJ2-7, reads GEEVAQTPKHLVRGEGQKAKLYCAPIKGHSYVFWYQQVLKNEFKFLISFQNENVFDETGMPKERFSAKCLPNSPCSLEIQATKLEDSAVYFCASSQSDSYEQYFGPGTRLTVT.